These T cell receptor beta chains were read from a single sample in a study of T cells in Graves' hyperthyroidism and ophthalmopathy. TCRdb independently ran MiXCR on the multiplex PCR reads; one entry per CDR3 protein. This sample carries 300,000 to 450,000 distinct CDR3 sequences, around 20% of them seen once, and the ten largest clones take about 38%. The specimen was blood. The receptors derive from a man aged 18 to 35 with Graves' ophthalmopathy. Each CDR3 is given with its conserved first and last residue. Fields, in order: V gene, CDR3 protein.

v_gene: TRBV11-2; CDR3aa: CASSSGQGSYGYTF
v_gene: TRBV3-1; CDR3aa: CASSPYRASSYNEQFF
v_gene: TRBV6-1; CDR3aa: CASSNPPGYTEAFF
v_gene: TRBV20-1; CDR3aa: CSAPPIDPNQPQHF
v_gene: TRBV2; CDR3aa: CASSRIVDTQYF
v_gene: TRBV3-1; CDR3aa: CASSPGQLLTEAFF
v_gene: TRBV12-3/TRBV12-4; CDR3aa: CASSRSGTGAGYTF
v_gene: TRBV19; CDR3aa: CASSMRLNYGYTF
v_gene: TRBV4-1; CDR3aa: CASSQGTPLHSPLHF
v_gene: TRBV5-1; CDR3aa: CASSLAWQHNYEQYF
v_gene: TRBV12-3/TRBV12-4; CDR3aa: CASSFPTEEQYF
v_gene: TRBV25-1; CDR3aa: CASSEWGATETNTEAFF
v_gene: TRBV27; CDR3aa: CASSRTGIRYTF
v_gene: TRBV7-8; CDR3aa: CASSVMDGNYEQYF
v_gene: TRBV5-1; CDR3aa: CASSLRAVGTEAFF
v_gene: TRBV11-2; CDR3aa: CASSPAGTGDSYEQYF
v_gene: TRBV18; CDR3aa: CASSRREIGELFF
v_gene: TRBV7-2; CDR3aa: CASSSGLAGPQETQYF
v_gene: TRBV2; CDR3aa: CASRIGSKGTEAFF
v_gene: TRBV18; CDR3aa: CASSPAGLGTEAFF
v_gene: TRBV20-1; CDR3aa: CSARPSGGANEQYF
v_gene: TRBV12-3/TRBV12-4; CDR3aa: CASSWGRAYNEQFF
v_gene: TRBV10-3; CDR3aa: CATYRAGVNYGYTF
v_gene: TRBV10-3; CDR3aa: CAIRADGTDEKLFF
v_gene: TRBV3-1; CDR3aa: CASSQDWQGNTEAFF
v_gene: TRBV6-2/TRBV6-3; CDR3aa: CASSYSEAEQYF
v_gene: TRBV2; CDR3aa: CASSDGSYSYNEQFF
v_gene: TRBV28; CDR3aa: CASTPWGGNQPQHF
v_gene: TRBV20-1; CDR3aa: CSASRDKGLTDTQCF
v_gene: TRBV6-1; CDR3aa: CASTLGTGGDIQYF
v_gene: TRBV5-6; CDR3aa: CASSPPGLAGGPVNEQFF
v_gene: TRBV3-1; CDR3aa: CASSQEGPGGSNEQFF
v_gene: TRBV27; CDR3aa: CASSPQGLTDTQYF
v_gene: TRBV7-9; CDR3aa: CASSNRDRGRYEQYF
v_gene: TRBV6-1; CDR3aa: CASSEGPGETSGGRQYF
v_gene: TRBV6-1; CDR3aa: CASTSYSNQPQHF
v_gene: TRBV7-9; CDR3aa: CASSLLAGANWDEQFF
v_gene: TRBV2; CDR3aa: CASSDPGTGKQPQHF
v_gene: TRBV6-1; CDR3aa: CASRPSGTGSYEQYF
v_gene: TRBV6-1; CDR3aa: CASSETGTGPNEQYF